Listed here are 30 T cell receptor beta chains from one sample, sequenced in a study of cytomegalovirus exposure and HLA in healthy donors. Amplification used 60 Vbeta primers and 13 Jbeta primers. Sequencing used immunoSEQ multiplex PCR; TCRdb keeps in-frame clones, though not all of them. This repertoire shows under 200,000 clones, 70% to 80% found once; its top ten account for under 0.75%. The sample was PBMCs. These receptors were taken from a woman in her 40s in good health and CMV-seronegative.

The chain carries TRBV7-9 and TRBJ2-3; 7 nucleotides align to TRBD1. Germline values: CDR1 SEHNR, CDR2 FQNEAQ (reference sequence). The V gene end was trimmed by 5 bases and the J gene end by 1 base; junction bases not matched to a gene: 6. This CDR3 comprises 15 residues. CDR3 DNA: TGTGCCAGCAGCCTAGGGGACAGACGCACAGATACGCAGTATTTT. Protein product: CASSLGDRRTDTQYF.

A single count supports this clone. V usage is TRBV29-1 and J usage is TRBJ2-1; D unclear. Trimming cost V 3 bases and J 6 bases, with 12 bases left between them. The germline CDR1 and CDR2 sequences are SQVTM and ANQGSEA. This CDR3 spans 13 amino acids. In DNA form, the CDR3 reads TGCAGCGTTGATCGAGACCTAGTCAATGAGCAGTTCTTC. Protein sequence: CSVDRDLVNEQFF.

The chain joins TRBV4-1 to TRBJ2-7; tentatively, D is TRBD2 (6 bases). CDR1 is MGHRA and CDR2 is YSYEKL in the germline V gene. V lost 0 bases and J 6 bases, leaving 15 bases between the germline ends. This CDR3 has 15 residues. The CDR3 coding sequence is TGCGCCAGCAGCCAAGAGCCACAGGTACTAGCCGAGCAGTACTTC. Translated, it gives CASSQEPQVLAEQYF.

The chain is built from TRBV27 and TRBJ1-5; TRBD1 agrees at 7 bases. Germline V gene sequence: CDR1 MNHEY, CDR2 SMNVEV (reference sequence). Trimming at V came to 2 bases and at J to 4 bases, leaving 8 bases not matched to a gene. This CDR3 has 16 amino acids. The CDR3 here is CASSLRKGGGNQPQHF. CDR3 coding DNA: TGTGCCAGCAGTTTACGGAAAGGGGGCGGGAATCAGCCCCAGCATTTT.

The gene calls are TRBV7-8 and TRBJ2-3; TRBD1 is a possible D gene (6 bases). The CDR3 contains 15 residues. V was cut by 5 bases and J by 0 bases, with 12 bases left in between. The germline V gene has CDR1 SGHVS and CDR2 FQNEAQ. CDR3: CASSQGPGSTDTQYF. CDR3 in DNA: TGTGCCAGCAGCCAGGGGCCCGGGAGCACAGATACGCAGTATTTT.

The V call is TRBV19, the J call TRBJ1-5; D gene unclear. V gave up 2 bases and J gave up 7 bases, with 12 bases separating them. The CDR3 has 14 residues. Looked up from germline, CDR1 is LNHDA and CDR2 is SQIVND (reference sequence). CDR3: CASSIQRARQPQHF. The CDR3 nucleotides read TGTGCCAGTAGTATACAGAGGGCGAGGCAGCCCCAGCATTTT.

V and J are TRBV27 and TRBJ1-2; no clear D gene. The V gene's germline CDR1 is MNHEY and CDR2 SMNVEV (reference sequence). V was shortened by 5 bases and J by 1 base, with 8 bases between the two germline ends. This CDR3 contains 13 residues. CDR3 bases: TGTGCCAGCAGTAGGAGTTTTAACTATGGCTACACCTTC. The encoded protein is CASSRSFNYGYTF.

This clone occurred once. The CDR3: CASSHEQGYGYTF. The CDR3 region has the DNA TGTGCCAGCAGCCATGAACAGGGCTATGGCTACACCTTC. This rearrangement joins TRBV14 to TRBJ1-2; a possible D gene is TRBD1 (6 bases). The CDR3 covers 13 residues. CDR1 is SGHDN and CDR2 is FVKESK in the germline V gene. With 3 bases removed from V and 4 bases from J, the gap between germline ends came to 9 bases.

This chain uses TRBV10-3 with TRBJ1-6; D might be TRBD1 (5 bases). CDR3 length: 15 residues. V gave up 8 bases and J gave up 0 bases, with 11 bases separating them. Germline CDR1 ENHRY, CDR2 SYGVKD. CDR3 nucleotide sequence: TGTGCCATCGCAGGGCAAAACTCCTATAATTCACCCCTCCACTTT. Translation gives CAIAGQNSYNSPLHF.

In this sample, this clone turned up a few times. This sequence joins TRBV25-1 and TRBJ1-2, with D possibly matching TRBD1 (5 bases). The CDR3 contains 12 residues. CDR1 is MGHDK, CDR2 SYGVNS, per germline. Trimming pared 8 bases from V and 4 bases from J, leaving 11 bases between. The CDR3: CASYKGVYGYTF. Here the CDR3 DNA reads TGTGCCAGCTATAAAGGGGTCTATGGCTACACCTTC.

In its sample, this clone was seen once. This chain joins TRBV5-4 and TRBJ2-7; a weak D match, TRBD2 (6 bases). Trimming took 1 base from V and 6 from J, leaving 17 bases between them. The CDR3 runs to 15 residues. Per the germline V gene, CDR1 is SGHNT and CDR2 is YYREEE (reference sequence). CDR3 sequence reads: CASSLSGSRRGEQYF. CDR3 nucleotides: TGTGCCAGCAGCTTGTCGGGGAGTAGGCGGGGCGAGCAGTACTTC. The whole variable domain, filled in from reference TRBV5-4 and TRBJ2-7, reads ETGVTQSPTHLIKTRGQQVTLRCSSQSGHNTVSWYQQALGQGPQFIFQYYREEENGRGNFPPRFSGLQFPNYSSELNVNALELDDSALYLCASSLSGSRRGEQYFGPGTRLTVT.

The V call is TRBV5-6, the J call TRBJ1-6; D gene unclear. V lost 1 base to trimming and J lost 0 bases, with 5 bases between them. There are 15 residues in the CDR3. Germline V gene sequence: CDR1 SGHDT, CDR2 YYEEEE. This chain's CDR3 is CASSLRSSYNSPLHF. CDR3 in DNA: TGTGCCAGCAGCTTGAGGAGCTCCTATAATTCACCCCTCCACTTT.

This clone was seen just once. The rearrangement uses TRBV18 and TRBJ1-1; TRBD1 is a possible D gene (6 bases). Germline V lookup: CDR1 KGHSH, CDR2 LQKENI. With 6 bases removed from V and 3 bases from J, the gap between germline ends came to 8 bases. The CDR3 runs 12 residues. The CDR3 protein is CASSGQHTEAFF. The CDR3 nucleotides are TGTGCCAGCTCCGGACAGCACACTGAAGCTTTCTTT.

The chain carries TRBV4-2 and TRBJ2-7; TRBD2 might be the D (5 bases). The CDR3 spans 12 residues. Trimming took off 0 bases at V and 6 bases at J, with 6 bases between the two ends. Germline V gives CDR1 LGHNA, CDR2 YNFKEQ. Here the CDR3 reads CASSQDGGEQYF. CDR3 sequence (DNA): TGTGCCAGCAGCCAAGATGGAGGCGAGCAGTACTTC.

CDR3 sequence: CASSYSGKAKNIQYF. Written as DNA, the CDR3 is TGTGCCAGCAGTTATTCAGGGAAAGCCAAAAACATTCAGTACTTC. The chain links TRBV6-5 to TRBJ2-4, with a tentative D call TRBD1 (5 bases). This CDR3 has 15 residues. With 3 bases removed from V and 0 bases from J, the gap between germline ends came to 9 bases. CDR1 and CDR2 (germline): MNHEY, SVGAGI.

The chain recombines TRBV7-6 with TRBJ1-3; D ambiguous. CDR1 is SGHVS, CDR2 FNYEAQ, per germline. V was trimmed by 1 base and J by 7 bases, leaving 11 bases between them. The CDR3 runs to 14 residues. In nucleotides, the CDR3 is TGTGCCAGCAGCTTAGACACGGGGAGCAACACCATATATTTT. It yields the protein CASSLDTGSNTIYF.

This chain connects TRBV5-4 to TRBJ2-5; TRBD2 agrees at 11 bases. The tail of the sequence fits TRBJ2-7 better, so the J call may be wrong. The CDR3 consists of 15 residues. Germline loops: CDR1 SGHNT, CDR2 YYREEE (reference sequence). The CDR3 protein is CASSLGLAGGYEQYF. CDR3 in DNA: TGTGCCAGCAGCTTGGGGCTAGCGGGAGGCTACGAGCAGTACTTC.

The chain has TRBV5-8 and TRBJ1-4, with a possible D match to TRBD1 (6 bases). The CDR3 sequence is 17 residues long. From germline, CDR1 is SGHTS and CDR2 YDEGEE. Trimming shortened V by 3 bases and J by 3 bases, and 18 bases separated the two germline ends. The CDR3 reads CASSSGIRQASNEKLFF. CDR3 bases: TGTGCCAGCAGCTCCGGAATCAGACAGGCATCTAATGAAAAACTGTTTTTT.

The chain uses TRBV5-1 and TRBJ2-7; 12 nucleotides align to TRBD2. CDR3 size: 14 residues. Germline CDR1 reads SGHRS; CDR2 reads YFSETQ. V lost 4 bases, J lost 7 bases, and 6 bases stayed unmatched. The CDR3 DNA reads TGCGCCAGCAGCATCCTAGCGGGGGGGACTGAGCAGTACTTC. Its translation is CASSILAGGTEQYF.

Comment on this clone: This sample also contains other DNA sequences that code for the same CDR3. This chain uses TRBV5-1 with TRBJ2-1; 7 bases map to TRBD1. Germline V lookup: CDR1 SGHRS, CDR2 YFSETQ. The CDR3 spans 16 residues. Trimming at V came to 5 bases and at J to 0 bases, leaving 8 bases not matched to a gene. CDR3 bases: TGCGCCAGCAGTCGGACAGGAATAAGCTCCTACAATGAGCAGTTCTTC. Protein: CASSRTGISSYNEQFF.

The chain employs TRBV2 and TRBJ2-1; 8 bases are shared with TRBD2. The V segment lost 5 bases and the J segment 6 bases; nucleotides outside the gene matches: 6. Germline V CDR1 and CDR2: SNHLY, FYNNEI. The CDR3 is 14 residues long. The CDR3: CASSPIGTSNEQFF. CDR3 sequence (DNA): TGTGCCAGCAGTCCAATCGGGACTAGCAATGAGCAGTTCTTC.

This chain uses TRBV9 with TRBJ1-4, with TRBD1 as a possible D gene (6 bases). The V gene lost 0 bases and the J gene lost 0 bases, with 9 bases spanning the gap. The CDR3 spans 16 residues. Germline V gene sequence: CDR1 SGDLS, CDR2 YYNGEE. This CDR3 reads CASSVGGRSTNEKLFF. The DNA for the CDR3 is TGTGCCAGCAGCGTAGGGGGGCGATCAACTAATGAAAAACTGTTTTTT.

This chain links TRBV19 with TRBJ1-2; possibly TRBD1 for D (5 bases). Trimming left V 3 bases short and J 2 bases short, with 13 bases between. The CDR3 extends over 15 amino acids. CDR1 and CDR2 from the germline V gene are LNHDA and SQIVND (reference sequence). The CDR3 protein is CASSISQGGNYGYTF. In nucleotides, the CDR3 is TGTGCCAGTAGTATTTCGCAGGGAGGGAACTATGGCTACACCTTC. Full variable domain (outside the CDR3, taken from reference TRBV19 and TRBJ1-2): DGGITQSPKYLFRKEGQNVTLSCEQNLNHDAMYWYRQDPGQGLRLIYYSQIVNDFQKGDIAEGYSVSREKKESFPLTVTSAQKNPTAFYLCASSISQGGNYGYTFGSGTRLTVV.

This clone was seen a single time. This chain connects TRBV5-1 to TRBJ2-4, with D perhaps matching TRBD1 (6 bases). The CDR3 spans 14 residues. V lost 2 bases, J lost 5 bases, and 11 bases lay in between. Germline V gives CDR1 SGHRS, CDR2 YFSETQ. CDR3 in amino acids: CASSLGGIENIQYF. In nucleotides, the CDR3 is TGCGCCAGCAGCTTAGGGGGAATCGAAAACATTCAGTACTTC.

The CDR3 sequence is CASSPIPGQNNNEQFF. For the CDR3, the DNA is TGCGCCAGCAGCCCAATCCCGGGACAGAATAACAATGAGCAGTTCTTC. The genes are TRBV5-1 and TRBJ2-1, with 7 nucleotides matching TRBD1. V gave up 4 bases and J gave up 5 bases; unmatched junction bases: 12. CDR1 SGHRS and CDR2 YFSETQ come from the germline V gene. This CDR3 is 16 amino acids long.

This clone was detected only a few times. The chain employs TRBV4-3 and TRBJ2-7; D unresolved. The CDR3 has 14 amino acids. V lost 1 base and J lost 0, with 7 bases in between. CDR1 and CDR2 (germline): LGHNA, YSLEER. CDR3 sequence reads: CASSQARVSYEQYF. CDR3 DNA sequence: TGCGCCAGCAGCCAAGCCCGGGTCTCCTACGAGCAGTACTTC.

The V gene is TRBV7-9, the J gene TRBJ2-5; TRBD1 matches 10 bases. The closer fit of TRBJ2-7 to the DNA end suggests the J call may be wrong. The germline CDR1 and CDR2 sequences are SEHNR and FQNEAQ (reference sequence). This CDR3 is built from 16 residues. Here the CDR3 DNA reads TGTGCCAGCAGCTCGAGGCTTGGGACAGGGGTCCACGAGCAGTACTTC. It translates to CASSSRLGTGVHEQYF.

The rearrangement joins TRBV18 to TRBJ2-3; no clear D. CDR1 is KGHSH and CDR2 is LQKENI in the germline V gene. This CDR3 is 15 amino acids long. V was shortened by 2 bases and J by 1 base, with 10 bases between the two germline ends. CDR3 nucleotide sequence: TGTGCCAGCTCACCATCTAGTGAGGGCACAGATACGCAGTATTTT. It is translated as CASSPSSEGTDTQYF.

The chain uses TRBV5-1 and TRBJ2-6, with D unclear. The germline V gene encodes CDR1 SGHRS and CDR2 YFSETQ. The CDR3 is 15 amino acids. V was pared by 1 base and J by 2 bases, with 7 bases between. This CDR3 reads CASSLPGPGANVLTF. The CDR3 region has the DNA TGCGCCAGCAGCTTGCCTGGGCCTGGGGCCAACGTCCTGACTTTC.

The rearrangement joins TRBV5-1 to TRBJ2-1; perhaps TRBD1 as D (5 bases). The CDR3 has 16 residues. The germline V gene encodes CDR1 SGHRS and CDR2 YFSETQ. The ends were cut back, 0 bases at V and 8 bases at J, with 18 bases in the middle. CDR3 DNA: TGCGCCAGCAGCTTGGGAAGGGGTTTGGGTGTTGATGAGCAGTTCTTC. As protein: CASSLGRGLGVDEQFF.